This TCR beta chain emerged from a study of T cells in Graves' hyperthyroidism and ophthalmopathy. Investigators excluded patients with uncontrolled infection, other autoimmune disease, pregnancy or lactation. This clonotype was seen ten or more times. Its antigen is as yet unknown. This CDR3 has 17 amino acids. J gave up 0 bases and V 5 bases, and 10 bases lay outside the gene matches. Germline assignment: CDR1 MNHNS and CDR2 SASEGT. Points from the study as a whole: For ophthalmopathy, model prediction preceded onset by a median 6.5 months. Ophthalmopathy and stable hyperthyroidism were separated by a 13 V-J model.

Using RNA transcripts as the source, TCR beta CDR3 regions were amplified. The HTBI primer set served for first-round RT-PCR of the TCR CDR3. TCRdb called the multiplex PCR reads again in MiXCR, with one record for every CDR3 protein. The top ten clones hold roughly a fifth of a sample with around 360,000 distinct CDR3 sequences, around 15% of them seen once. The chain employs TRBV6-1 and TRBJ2-1, with 7 bases that match TRBD2. The receptor comes from an older woman with Graves' ophthalmopathy. Sequencing was carried out using blood. The chain's CDR3 is CASSYSPAGASYNEQFF. The CDR3 nucleotides read TGTGCCAGCAGTTATTCCCCCGCGGGAGCCTCCTACAATGAGCAGTTCTTC.